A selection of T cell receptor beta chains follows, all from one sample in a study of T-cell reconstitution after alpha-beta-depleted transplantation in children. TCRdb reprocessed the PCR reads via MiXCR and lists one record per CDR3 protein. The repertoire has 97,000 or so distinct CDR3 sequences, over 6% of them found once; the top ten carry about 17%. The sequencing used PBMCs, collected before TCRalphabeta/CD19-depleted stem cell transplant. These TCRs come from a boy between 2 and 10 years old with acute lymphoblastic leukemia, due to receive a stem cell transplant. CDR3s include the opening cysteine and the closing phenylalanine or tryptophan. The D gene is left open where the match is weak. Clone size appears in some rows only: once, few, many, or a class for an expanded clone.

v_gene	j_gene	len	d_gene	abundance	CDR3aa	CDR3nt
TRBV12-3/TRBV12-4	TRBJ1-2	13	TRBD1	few	CASSPGTGGGYTF	TGTGCCAGCAGCCCCGGGACAGGGGGAGGCTACACCTTC
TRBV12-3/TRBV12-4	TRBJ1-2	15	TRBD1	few	CASSQGQRLPNGYTF	TGTGCCAGCAGTCAGGGACAGCGGCTCCCCAATGGCTACACCTTC
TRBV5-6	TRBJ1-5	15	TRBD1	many	CASSLRTGTGQPQHF	TGTGCCAGCAGCCTCCGGACAGGGACTGGGCAGCCCCAGCATTTT
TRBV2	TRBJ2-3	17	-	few	CASSEGGGMVLTDTQYF	TGTGCCAGCAGTGAGGGAGGAGGGATGGTCCTCACAGATACGCAGTATTTT
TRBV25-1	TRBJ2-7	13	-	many	CASSEFGTYEQYF	TGTGCCAGCAGTGAATTTGGTACCTACGAGCAGTACTTC
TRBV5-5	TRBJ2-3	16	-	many	CASSLGRLAGTDTQYF	TGTGCCAGCAGCTTGGGGCGTCTAGCCGGCACAGATACGCAGTATTTT
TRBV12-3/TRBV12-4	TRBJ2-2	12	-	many	CASSLEGGELFF	TGTGCCAGCAGCCTTGAGGGGGGGGAGCTGTTTTTT
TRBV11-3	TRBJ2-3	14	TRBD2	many	CASSSSGATDTQYF	TGTGCCAGCAGCTCTAGCGGGGCCACAGATACGCAGTATTTT
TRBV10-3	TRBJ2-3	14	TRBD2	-	CAISLSGGADTQYF	TGTGCCATCAGCCTTAGCGGGGGGGCAGATACGCAGTATTTT
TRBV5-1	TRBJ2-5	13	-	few	CASSLGTWETQYF	TGCGCCAGCAGCTTGGGGACATGGGAGACCCAGTACTTC
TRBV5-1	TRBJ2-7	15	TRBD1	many	CASSLQGTGPSEQYF	TGCGCCAGCAGCTTGCAGGGGACAGGCCCCTCCGAGCAGTACTTC
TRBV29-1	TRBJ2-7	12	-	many	CSVEVNSYEQYF	TGCAGCGTTGAAGTAAACAGCTACGAGCAGTACTTC
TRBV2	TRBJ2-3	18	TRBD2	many	CASSWGLAGGPHTDTQYF	TGTGCCAGCAGCTGGGGACTAGCGGGGGGGCCTCACACAGATACGCAGTATTTT
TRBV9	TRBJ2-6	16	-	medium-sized	CASSVTQGYGANVLTF	TGTGCCAGCAGCGTAACCCAGGGATACGGGGCCAACGTCCTGACTTTC
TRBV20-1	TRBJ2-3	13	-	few	CSASEGGRNTQYF	TGCAGTGCTAGCGAGGGGGGAAGAAATACGCAGTATTTT
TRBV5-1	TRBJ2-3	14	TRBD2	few	CASSLSGVTDTQYF	TGCGCCAGCAGCTTGAGCGGGGTCACAGATACGCAGTATTTT
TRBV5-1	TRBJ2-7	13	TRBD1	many	CASSSTGVYEQYF	TGCGCCAGCAGCTCGACAGGGGTTTACGAGCAGTACTTC